The 13 T cell receptor beta chains given below trace back to one sample, sequenced in a study of graft-versus-host responses after intestinal transplantation. Clones were read by immunoSEQ multiplex PCR, and TCRdb kept only the in-frame ones, dropping some. The table shows more than 9,000 clones, with 90% to 95% occurring only once. This specimen was PBMCs, taken nearly 70 days after transplant. Every receptor here comes from a human patient who received an intestinal transplant, so some T cells may come from the graft donor.

The chain is built from TRBV7-9 and TRBJ2-3, with a possible D match to TRBD1 (5 bases). V lost 1 base to trimming and J lost 0 bases, with 11 bases between them. CDR3 length: 16 amino acids. Germline CDR1 reads SEHNR; CDR2 reads FQNEAQ (reference sequence). The chain's CDR3 is CASSLGGRQSTDTQYF. The CDR3 DNA is TGTGCCAGCAGCTTAGGGGGCAGGCAGAGCACAGATACGCAGTATTTT.

The chain recombines TRBV28 with TRBJ2-5; D might be TRBD1 (6 bases). Germline CDR1 MDHEN, CDR2 SYDVKM. The V and J ends lost 1 base and 4 bases respectively, with 13 bases between them. The CDR3 extends over 15 amino acids. The CDR3 spells CASSLFQGRSETQYF. The DNA for the CDR3 is TGTGCCAGCAGTTTATTCCAGGGGCGCTCAGAGACCCAGTACTTC.

The DNA for the CDR3 is TGTGCCACCTCCCGGGCGGGAGGCTCCTACAATGAGCAGTTCTTC. Translation gives CATSRAGGSYNEQFF. The chain has TRBV19 and TRBJ2-1; 8 positions match TRBD2. With 10 bases clipped from V and 0 bases from J, the junction kept 8 bases outside the gene matches. The CDR3 has 15 residues. CDR1 and CDR2 (germline): LNHDA, SQIVND (reference sequence).

Notes on this clone: The junction does not match germline at one end; this may be a read error. The rearrangement uses TRBV7-9 and TRBJ2-1; D is uncertain. Germline assignment: CDR1 SEHNR and CDR2 FQNEAQ (reference sequence). The CDR3 spans 11 residues. CDR3 sequence: CASCLVEEQFF. The CDR3 nucleotides read TGTGCCAGCTGCTTGGTGGAGGAGCAGTTCTTC.

In the case of this clone: Its ends do not fully match the called genes, so a read error is possible. The CDR3 DNA is TGTGTCAGCAGCCAATTAGGGGCGACAGGGGGGCAAGAGACCCAGTACTTC. Its protein is CVSSQLGATGGQETQYF. The rearrangement links TRBV14 to TRBJ2-5, with 9 positions matching TRBD1. CDR1 is SGHDN and CDR2 is FVKESK in the germline V gene. The CDR3 runs 17 residues.

The gene calls are TRBV5-4 and TRBJ2-7; 7 bases fit TRBD1. In germline, CDR1 is SGHNT, CDR2 YYREEE (reference sequence). With V trimmed by 0 bases and J by 4 bases, 7 bases remained unmatched. The CDR3 is 15 residues long. CDR3 amino acids: CASSLGVTGNYEQYF. CDR3 in DNA: TGTGCCAGCAGCTTGGGTGTGACAGGGAATTACGAGCAGTACTTC.

A single count supports this clone. CDR3: CASSILWYSNQPQHF. The CDR3 nucleotides read TGTGCCAGCAGCATACTTTGGTATAGCAATCAGCCCCAGCATTTT. The V and J genes are TRBV28 and TRBJ1-5, with D unresolved. Germline CDR1 reads MDHEN; CDR2 reads SYDVKM. V was cut by 6 bases and J by 0 bases, with 12 bases left in between. The CDR3 totals 15 residues.

The rearrangement joins TRBV7-9 to TRBJ1-6, with D unresolved. CDR3 length: 14 residues. CDR1 and CDR2 from the germline V gene are SEHNR and FQNEAQ (reference sequence). Trimming stripped 3 bases from V and 7 bases from J, with 10 bases between. The chain's CDR3 is CASSFPGSNSPLHF. The CDR3 DNA reads as TGTGCCAGCAGCTTTCCCGGGTCAAATTCACCCCTCCACTTT. The whole variable domain, remainder taken from reference TRBV7-9 and TRBJ1-6, is DTGVSQNPRHKITKRGQNVTFRCDPISEHNRLYWYRQTLGQGPEFLTYFQNEAQLEKSRLLSDRFSAERPKGSFSTLEIQRTEQGDSAMYLCASSFPGSNSPLHFGNGTRLTVT.

The chain uses TRBV9 and TRBJ2-6; D might be TRBD2 (6 bases). Germline V gene lookup returns CDR1 SGDLS and CDR2 YYNGEE. Trimming shortened V by 3 bases and J by 2 bases, and 12 bases separated the two germline ends. The length of the CDR3 is 16 residues. The CDR3, as DNA: TGTGCCAGCAGCGCTGTAGGAGGGCCTGGGGCCAACGTCCTGACTTTC. Translating gives CASSAVGGPGANVLTF.

The V gene is TRBV4-1, the J gene TRBJ1-5; 12 bases map to TRBD1. CDR1 is MGHRA, CDR2 YSYEKL, per germline. The CDR3 is 15 residues long. The junction had 6 bases not matched to a gene; V was cut back by 5 bases and J by 7 bases. The CDR3 nucleotides are TGCGCCAGCAGCTTCGGGACAGGGGGCTCGCAGCCCCAGCATTTT. It yields the protein CASSFGTGGSQPQHF.

The V and J genes are TRBV27 and TRBJ1-4; D gene ambiguous. Trimming removed 6 bases from V and 8 bases from J, with 19 bases in between. In germline, CDR1 is MNHEY, CDR2 SMNVEV (reference sequence). This CDR3 region has 15 residues. CDR3: CASSLVPNLQEKLFF. CDR3 nucleotide sequence: TGTGCCAGCAGCTTAGTCCCCAACTTACAGGAAAAACTGTTTTTT. The entire variable domain, with the rest obtained from reference TRBV27 and TRBJ1-4, is as follows: EAQVTQNPRYLITVTGKKLTVTCSQNMNHEYMSWYRQDPGLGLRQIYYSMNVEVTDKGDVPEGYKVSRKEKRNFPLILESPSPNQTSLYFCASSLVPNLQEKLFFGSGTQLSVL.

The CDR3 loop is CASSLGGKGASNQPQHF. The CDR3 nucleotides are TGTGCCAGCAGCTTAGGAGGGAAGGGGGCCAGCAATCAGCCCCAGCATTTT. The rearrangement joins TRBV13 to TRBJ1-5, with 7 bases that match TRBD1. Germline values: CDR1 PRHDT, CDR2 FYEKMQ (reference sequence). The CDR3 is made up of 17 amino acids. V dropped 0 bases and J dropped 1; count of bases not matched to a gene: 6. The variable domain in full, with the rest retrieved from reference TRBV13 and TRBJ1-5, is AAGVIQSPRHLIKEKRETATLKCYPIPRHDTVYWYQQGPGQDPQFLISFYEKMQSDKGSIPDRFSAQQFSDYHSELNMSSLELGDSALYFCASSLGGKGASNQPQHFGDGTRLSIL.

The genes are TRBV27 and TRBJ1-6; 9 bases are shared with TRBD1. Unmatched junction bases numbered 4, after V lost 3 bases and J lost 7 bases. This CDR3 comprises 15 residues. Germline V gene data show CDR1 as MNHEY and CDR2 as SMNVEV (reference sequence). The CDR3 DNA is TGTGCCAGCAGTTTTGACAGGGGGGGAAATTCACCCCTCCACTTT. Residues: CASSFDRGGNSPLHF.